Listed below are T cell receptor beta chains from one sample, sequenced in a study of blood T cell repertoires in COVID-19. Sequencing was performed with immunoSEQ multiplex PCR; in TCRdb, only in-frame clones are kept and a portion is missing. This sample carries 400,000 to 550,000 clones, nearly 90% of them seen once, and the ten largest clones take roughly 2%. Input material: PBMCs or T cells enriched from blood (not recorded which). The source of these receptors is a young woman with acute COVID-19. CDR3s include the opening cysteine and the closing phenylalanine or tryptophan. The D gene is left open where the match is weak. Clone size is stated in some rows and not others, as once, few, many or a class when expanded.

>TRBJ2-4|TRBD1|TRBV19|-
TGTGCCAGTAATGCCAGGGGGTTCGGGGCCAAAAACATTCAGTACTTC
CASNARGFGAKNIQYF
>TRBJ1-1|TRBD1|TRBV5-4|-
TGTGCCAGCAGCTTGAGACAGGGGGCTGAAGCTTTCTTT
CASSLRQGAEAFF
>TRBJ2-7|-|TRBV29-1|-
TGCAGCGTTGTCGACTGGTCTGCGGAGCAGTACTTC
CSVVDWSAEQYF
>TRBJ2-1|-|TRBV27|-
TGTGCCAGCAAAGGGGGAGGGCCCGGTGAGCAGTTCTTC
CASKGGGPGEQFF
>TRBJ2-7|-|TRBV11-2|-
TGTGCCAGCAGCTTATCCCCGAGCTCCTACGAGCAGTACTTC
CASSLSPSSYEQYF
>TRBJ1-2|-|TRBV9|-
TGTGCCAGCAGCCCCGACCCCTACAGTGATGACTATGGCTACACCTTC
CASSPDPYSDDYGYTF
>TRBJ2-1|-|TRBV6-5|once
TGTGCCAGCAGGGGCGTAGGCGATGAGCAGTTCTTC
CASRGVGDEQFF
>TRBJ2-5|-|TRBV7-2|-
TGTGCCAGCAGCTTAGAGGAGGGAGGGACCCAGTACTTC
CASSLEEGGTQYF
>TRBJ2-7|-|TRBV9|-
TGTGCCAGCAGCGTAGGGGACTTAACCTACGAGCAGTACTTC
CASSVGDLTYEQYF
>TRBJ2-7|TRBD1|TRBV5-1|-
TGCGCCAGCAGCTTAAGGACAGGGGGCGACCACGAGCAGTACTTC
CASSLRTGGDHEQYF
>TRBJ1-4|-|TRBV11-2|-
TGTGCCAGCAGCCTCGACACCTCCGCTAATGAAAAACTGTTTTTT
CASSLDTSANEKLFF
>TRBJ2-5|TRBD2|TRBV11-2|-
TGTGCCAGCACCCCAAAGCCGGGACTAGCGGGGGAGCTTAAAGAGACCCAGTACTTC
CASTPKPGLAGELKETQYF
>TRBJ2-3|TRBD1|TRBV7-2|-
TGTGCCAGCAGCTCGGACAGGGAAGCAGATACGCAGTATTTT
CASSSDREADTQYF
>TRBJ2-3|TRBD1|TRBV27|-
TGTGCCAGCAGCCCAATCGGACAGGGCGTAGATACGCAGTATTTT
CASSPIGQGVDTQYF
>TRBJ2-1|TRBD2|TRBV4-1|-
TGCGCCAGTGAACTAGCGGCTTCCTACAATGAGCAGTTCTTC
CASELAASYNEQFF